The clone carrying this T cell receptor (beta chain) was seen a few times. Its antigen is currently unknown. The data belong to a study of blood T cells in healthy people across ages. Broader study findings: Investigators treated diversity estimates from one million T cells as underestimates.

Next came a second PCR, run for roughly 7 to 12 cycles, which used a sample-barcoded 5' primer along with a J-beta primer mix. TCRdb fed the 5' RACE reads into MiXCR, producing one record per CDR3 protein. Of 1.5 million to 2 million distinct CDR3 sequences in the sample, 30% to 40% are singletons; the top ten hold roughly 24%. Germline loops: CDR1 SEHNR, CDR2 FQNEAQ (reference sequence). CDR3 length: 17 residues. V lost 0 bases and J 5 bases, leaving 17 bases between the germline ends. Sample: blood. The chain employs TRBV7-9 and TRBJ2-1; D possibly corresponds to TRBD1 (6 bases). This clonotype originated in a human donor in good health. This chain's CDR3 is CASSLAWQGGEDNEQFF. For the CDR3, the DNA is TGTGCCAGCAGCTTAGCGTGGCAAGGGGGAGAGGACAATGAGCAGTTCTTC.